This passage covers 9 T cell receptor beta chains from one sample sequenced in a study of spatial heterogeneity in lung cancer. Time point specified: blood at routine non-recurrence follow-up after resection. One entry per CDR3 protein, called by TCRdb with MiXCR from the 5' RACE reads. The data show roughly 71,000 distinct CDR3 sequences, roughly 8.9% seen once. Source: PBMCs, taken at follow-up. The receptors derive from a female donor with early-stage non-small cell lung cancer.

This clonotype was observed many times. The chain has TRBV3-1 and TRBJ2-1, with 11 bases identical to TRBD2. The germline V gene encodes CDR1 LGHDT and CDR2 YNNKEL (reference sequence). This CDR3 has 20 amino acids. V lost 4 bases to trimming and J lost 4 bases; unmatched junction nucleotides: 18. In nucleotides, the CDR3 is TGTGCCAGCAGCCGACTTCCCCCCCACTCAACTAGCGGGAGTTACAATGAGCAGTTCTTC. Protein product: CASSRLPPHSTSGSYNEQFF.

The chain has TRBV20-1 and TRBJ1-5, with D unclear. Germline values: CDR1 DFQATT, CDR2 SNEGSKA (reference sequence). Trimming pared 5 bases from V and 5 bases from J, leaving 10 bases between. The CDR3 sequence is 12 residues long. CDR3 in amino acids: CSAGGIYQPQHF. As DNA, the CDR3 is TGCAGTGCTGGAGGGATCTATCAGCCCCAGCATTTT.

Ten or more counts support this clonotype. The chain uses TRBV2 and TRBJ2-2; no reliable D call. The germline V gene encodes CDR1 SNHLY and CDR2 FYNNEI. The CDR3 spans 14 residues. Trimming stripped 3 bases from V and 0 bases from J, with 5 bases between. CDR3 nucleotides: TGTGCCAGCAGTGACACTTCGAACACCGGGGAGCTGTTTTTT. Translated: CASSDTSNTGELFF.

This clonotype was picked up many times. The chain joins TRBV3-1 to TRBJ2-1, with D maybe TRBD2 (6 bases). Germline loops: CDR1 LGHDT, CDR2 YNNKEL (reference sequence). This CDR3 is built from 16 residues. Trimming left V 1 base short and J 2 bases short, with 12 bases between. CDR3 nucleotides: TGTGCCAGCAGCCAAGCGGGGCTAGCGACCTACAATGAGCAGTTCTTC. Amino acids: CASSQAGLATYNEQFF.

The V call is TRBV5-1, the J call TRBJ2-6; D ambiguous. Germline lookup yields CDR1 SGHRS and CDR2 YFSETQ. The CDR3 runs to 15 residues. V dropped 9 bases and J dropped 2 bases, with 15 bases sitting between them. The chain's CDR3 is CATHIGETGANVLTF. In DNA, the CDR3 is TGCGCCACCCATATAGGTGAGACTGGGGCCAACGTCCTGACTTTC.

This clonotype came up many times. The gene calls are TRBV6-5 and TRBJ1-5, with 9 nucleotides matching TRBD1. The CDR3 has 13 residues. Germline values: CDR1 MNHEY, CDR2 SVGAGI. V was clipped by 8 bases and J by 7 bases; unmatched bases: 6. The CDR3 sequence is CASGGQGGQPQHF. DNA of the CDR3: TGTGCCAGCGGGGGACAGGGCGGGCAGCCCCAGCATTTT.

In this sample, this clonotype turned up a few times. The gene calls are TRBV10-3 and TRBJ2-2, with 7 bases matching TRBD2. V lost 3 bases to trimming and J lost 0 bases; unmatched junction nucleotides: 4. The length of the CDR3 is 16 residues. Germline CDR1 reads ENHRY; CDR2 reads SYGVKD. CDR3 loop: CAISDREVANTGELFF. CDR3 sequence (DNA): TGTGCCATCAGTGATCGGGAGGTCGCGAACACCGGGGAGCTGTTTTTT.

This clonotype showed up many times. The gene calls are TRBV7-8 and TRBJ2-7; 7 nucleotides agree with TRBD1. CDR1 and CDR2 (germline): SGHVS, FQNEAQ. V lost 3 bases and J lost 3; bases outside the gene matches: 5. The length of the CDR3 is 14 residues. The CDR3 spells CASSLGQNYYEQYF. In nucleotides, the CDR3 is TGTGCCAGCAGCTTGGGACAGAACTACTACGAGCAGTACTTC.

The V and J genes are TRBV28 and TRBJ2-3; possibly TRBD2 for D (5 bases). Germline loops: CDR1 MDHEN, CDR2 SYDVKM. The CDR3 extends over 15 amino acids. The V and J ends lost 3 bases and 6 bases respectively, with 16 bases between them. CDR3 amino acids: CASSLDGGSADTQYF. The CDR3 DNA follows: TGTGCCAGCAGTTTGGATGGCGGGTCGGCTGATACGCAGTATTTT. Filled out from reference TRBV28 and TRBJ2-3, the complete variable domain reads DVKVTQSSRYLVKRTGEKVFLECVQDMDHENMFWYRQDPGLGLRLIYFSYDVKMKEKGDIPEGYSVSREKKERFSLILESASTNQTSMYLCASSLDGGSADTQYFGPGTRLTVL.